The 17 T cell receptor beta chains below were found in one sample sequenced in a study of CXCR3-negative and CXCR3-positive naive CD8 T cells. Each TRB cDNA library was prepared by 5' RACE (with UMI labels). TCRdb reanalyzed the 5' RACE reads and collapses them to one entry per CDR3 protein, without DNA. The data show fewer than 55,000 distinct CDR3 sequences, and the top ten clones hold roughly 1.6%. The sequenced sample was naive CXCR3- CD8+ T cells from blood. Stated subset: CD45RO-CCR7+CD27+CD95- naive CD8+ T cells lacking CXCR3 (TNR3-). These receptors all come from a human donor in good health. Some clones in this sample may be carry-over from other donors' samples.

The rearrangement joins TRBV6-6 to TRBJ2-1; TCRdb lists TRBD2, though no DNA is available to test this call. Germline CDR1 reads MNHNY; CDR2 reads SVGAGI (reference sequence). This CDR3 has 16 residues. CDR3 loop: CASSLGLAINYNEQFF.

The V and J genes are TRBV9 and TRBJ2-7. The CDR3 covers 14 residues. Per the germline V gene, CDR1 is SGDLS and CDR2 is YYNGEE. CDR3 sequence reads: CASSVGGSSYEQYF.

The chain combines TRBV7-8 with TRBJ2-7; lacking DNA, the TRBD1 call made by TCRdb goes unchecked. The CDR3 sequence is 15 residues long. CDR1 and CDR2 (germline): SGHVS, FQNEAQ. CDR3 in amino acids: CASSSDPGQTYEQYF.

V usage is TRBV7-9 and J usage is TRBJ2-7; lacking DNA, the TRBD1 call made by TCRdb goes unchecked. The CDR3 loop spans 12 amino acids. Germline values: CDR1 SEHNR, CDR2 FQNEAQ (reference sequence). The CDR3 loop reads CASSPLRDEQYF.

This rearrangement joins TRBV12-3 or TRBV12-4 to TRBJ2-3; there is no DNA to check the TCRdb D call of TRBD1. This CDR3 is built from 12 residues. The CDR3 reads CASSVTGDTQYF.

The chain uses TRBV7-2 and TRBJ2-7; checking the TCRdb D call of TRBD2 is not possible without DNA. CDR1 and CDR2 from the germline V gene are SGHTA and FQGNSA. The CDR3 has 15 amino acids. The chain's CDR3 is CASSLVAEANYEQYF.

The chain couples TRBV28 to TRBJ1-6; the TCRdb call, TRBD1, lacks DNA for checking. Per germline, CDR1 MDHEN and CDR2 SYDVKM. This CDR3 is 15 amino acids long. CDR3 residues: CASSPWTGTNSPLHF.

The chain carries TRBV3-1 and TRBJ2-3; lacking DNA, the TRBD1 call made by TCRdb goes unchecked. This CDR3 comprises 13 residues. CDR1 is LGHDT, CDR2 YNNKEL, per germline (reference sequence). The CDR3 protein is CASSHAGSDTQYF.

The chain joins TRBV20-1 to TRBJ2-1; TCRdb lists TRBD2, though no DNA is available to test this call. Looked up from germline, CDR1 is DFQATT and CDR2 is SNEGSKA (reference sequence). This CDR3 region has 17 residues. The CDR3 loop is CSTPGESGSFFGDEQFF.

The chain is built from TRBV29-1 and TRBJ2-5; TCRdb's D gene call, TRBD2, goes unchecked for lack of DNA. Germline values: CDR1 SQVTM, CDR2 ANQGSEA. This CDR3 has 14 residues. The CDR3: CSVEPSGSWETQYF.

This chain links TRBV6-5 with TRBJ1-1; TCRdb names TRBD1, which stays unverified in the absence of DNA. Germline V gives CDR1 MNHEY, CDR2 SVGAGI. The CDR3 runs to 17 residues. The CDR3 here is CASSSGANVGLNTEAFF.

The V gene is TRBV5-1, the J gene TRBJ2-1; there is no DNA to check the TCRdb D call of TRBD1. Germline loops: CDR1 SGHRS, CDR2 YFSETQ. The CDR3 spans 16 residues. The CDR3 spells CASSRDRLDSYNEQFF.

This sequence joins TRBV6-5 and TRBJ1-4; TCRdb's D call of TRBD1 is untestable without DNA. The CDR3 loop spans 15 amino acids. Germline lookup yields CDR1 MNHEY and CDR2 SVGAGI. The CDR3 protein is CASSYSDRLDEKLFF.

The CDR3 loop reads CASSYGRAGASYEQYF. The chain employs TRBV6-5 and TRBJ2-7; TCRdb's D call, TRBD2, is unchecked because there is no DNA. CDR3 length equals 16 residues. CDR1 and CDR2 (germline): MNHEY, SVGAGI.

This rearrangement joins TRBV6-2 or TRBV6-3 to TRBJ2-1; as DNA is missing, the TRBD2 call by TCRdb cannot be tested. The CDR3 contains 18 residues. Germline V gene sequence: CDR1 MNHEY, CDR2 SVGEGT. Here the CDR3 reads CASSYTTPGLVMMSEQFF.

The chain carries TRBV5-1 and TRBJ1-2; TCRdb's D call of TRBD1 is untestable without DNA. CDR1 and CDR2 (germline): SGHRS, YFSETQ. This CDR3 is built from 14 residues. Here the CDR3 reads CASSLEGGAYGYTF.

This chain joins TRBV6-2 or TRBV6-3 and TRBJ1-1. The CDR3 contains 13 residues. Germline V gene sequence: CDR1 MNHEY, CDR2 SVGEGT. This chain's CDR3 is CASSYLGRREAFF.